The 23 T cell receptor beta chains listed next were all sequenced from one sample in a study of T cell responses to AZD1222 COVID-19 vaccine. Repertoires were generated with immunoSEQ multiplex PCR, while TCRdb's copy carries only in-frame clones and drops some. In the table there are approximately 89,000 clones, 90% of which are singletons. The material was peripheral blood, obtained 28 days after the second AZD1222 dose. The receptors shown here come from an adult who received the AZD1222 COVID-19 vaccine.

The chain's CDR3 is CASSPGRGSYNEQFF. CDR3 in DNA: TGTGCCAGCAGCCCGGGTAGGGGCTCCTACAATGAGCAGTTCTTC. The chain uses TRBV7-2 and TRBJ2-1, with D tentatively TRBD1 (5 bases). Germline V CDR1 and CDR2: SGHTA, FQGNSA. Between the trimmed V and J ends, which lost 5 bases and 0 bases, there was a span of 11 bases. This CDR3 has 15 residues.

A few counts support this clone. V gene TRBV29-1 combines with J gene TRBJ2-2; possible D gene TRBD2, 5 bases. The CDR3 has 13 amino acids. Per germline, CDR1 SQVTM and CDR2 ANQGSEA. For the CDR3, the DNA is TGCGGCGCGGGCGCTGCGAACACCGGGGAGCTGTTTTTT. Translating gives CGAGAANTGELFF.

V and J are TRBV7-9 and TRBJ1-5; D gene uncertain. The V end was cut by 0 bases, the J end by 5 bases, with 14 bases between. The CDR3 totals 16 residues. Germline V gene sequence: CDR1 SEHNR, CDR2 FQNEAQ (reference sequence). The CDR3 reads CASSLAYIIPDQPQHF. The DNA for the CDR3 is TGTGCCAGCAGCTTAGCCTACATCATTCCCGATCAGCCCCAGCATTTT.

This clone appeared once. The chain has TRBV12-3 or TRBV12-4 and TRBJ1-2; TRBD1 aligns across 7 bases. The length of the CDR3 is 13 residues. Trimming at V came to 6 bases and at J to 5 bases, leaving 6 bases not matched to a gene. The CDR3 region has the DNA TGTGCCAGCAGCTGGGACAGTCGTTATGGCTACACCTTC. Its protein is CASSWDSRYGYTF.

The chain recombines TRBV19 with TRBJ1-2; TRBD1 is a possible D gene (5 bases). The germline CDR1 and CDR2 sequences are LNHDA and SQIVND (reference sequence). The CDR3 consists of 13 residues. Trimming removed 6 bases at V and 4 bases at J, with 12 bases between. The CDR3 spells CASSGGLGYGYTF. CDR3 bases: TGTGCCAGTAGCGGGGGGTTGGGCTATGGCTACACCTTC. Together with reference TRBV19 and TRBJ1-2, the CDR3 gives the full variable domain: DGGITQSPKYLFRKEGQNVTLSCEQNLNHDAMYWYRQDPGQGLRLIYYSQIVNDFQKGDIAEGYSVSREKKESFPLTVTSAQKNPTAFYLCASSGGLGYGYTFGSGTRLTVV.

The rearrangement links TRBV4-1 to TRBJ2-1, with D perhaps TRBD1 (5 bases). V lost 2 bases, J lost 0 bases, and 11 bases lay in between. Germline V lookup: CDR1 MGHRA, CDR2 YSYEKL. The CDR3 length is 16 residues. CDR3 protein: CASSQTRGSSYNEQFF. The CDR3 DNA sequence: TGCGCCAGCAGCCAAACAAGGGGTAGCTCCTACAATGAGCAGTTCTTC.

This chain uses TRBV5-1 with TRBJ2-1; 8 positions agree with TRBD1. The CDR3 is 20 amino acids. V lost 4 bases and J lost 0; bases outside the gene matches: 18. Germline V gene sequence: CDR1 SGHRS, CDR2 YFSETQ. CDR3 bases: TGCGCCAGCAGCATAGAACAGGGGGGCTTTAGAATTGGCTCCTACAATGAGCAGTTCTTC. It specifies CASSIEQGGFRIGSYNEQFF.

This clone counts as medium-sized (0.01 to 0.1%). This sequence joins TRBV19 and TRBJ1-1; D is undetermined. Trimming took off 3 bases at V and 7 bases at J, with 15 bases between the two ends. CDR1 and CDR2 (germline): LNHDA, SQIVND (reference sequence). This CDR3 is built from 14 residues. CDR3 region: CASSMREELIEAFF. The DNA for the CDR3 is TGTGCCAGTAGTATGCGGGAAGAACTCATTGAAGCTTTCTTT.

The chain links TRBV6-6 to TRBJ2-7; 8 nucleotides line up with TRBD2. The CDR3 has 15 residues. Germline-derived CDR1 and CDR2 are MNHNY and SVGAGI (reference sequence). The J segment lost 2 bases and the V segment lost 2 bases, leaving 5 bases of the junction unmatched. As DNA, the CDR3 is TGTGCCAGCAGTTACGTTGCGGGGGGCCCCTACGAGCAGTACTTC. Its translation is CASSYVAGGPYEQYF.

CDR3 coding DNA: TGTGCCAGCAGATTCGAGCGCGGACTGTTTTTT. Protein: CASRFERGLFF. The chain links TRBV11-2 to TRBJ1-4; D gene unclear. Germline CDR1 reads SGHAT; CDR2 reads FQNNGV. The CDR3 length is 11 residues. V lost 6 bases to trimming and J lost 13 bases, with 12 bases between them.

The rearrangement links TRBV5-4 to TRBJ1-4; D remains ambiguous. V was shortened by 3 bases and J by 6 bases, with 9 bases between the two germline ends. The germline CDR1 and CDR2 sequences are SGHNT and YYREEE (reference sequence). The CDR3 has 13 amino acids. In DNA, the CDR3 is TGTGCCAGCAGCTCGTTGGCGCATGAAAAACTGTTTTTT. The encoded protein is CASSSLAHEKLFF.

This clone was recorded only once. V is TRBV28 and J is TRBJ1-1; D is unclear. Between the trimmed V and J ends, which lost 2 bases and 11 bases, there was a span of 9 bases. This CDR3 is built from 11 residues. Germline assignment: CDR1 MDHEN and CDR2 SYDVKM. CDR3 loop: CASSLRVGAFF. CDR3 coding DNA: TGTGCCAGCAGTTTAAGGGTGGGGGCTTTCTTT. Together with reference TRBV28 and TRBJ1-1, the CDR3 gives the full variable domain: DVKVTQSSRYLVKRTGEKVFLECVQDMDHENMFWYRQDPGLGLRLIYFSYDVKMKEKGDIPEGYSVSREKKERFSLILESASTNQTSMYLCASSLRVGAFFGQGTRLTVV.

The chain carries TRBV7-2 and TRBJ1-6; 9 nucleotides line up with TRBD1. Losses at the gene ends were 5 bases for V and 10 bases for J; bases not matched to a gene: 9. The germline CDR1 and CDR2 sequences are SGHTA and FQGNSA. The length of the CDR3 is 15 residues. CDR3 sequence reads: CASSTSRTGDSPLHF. DNA for the CDR3: TGTGCCAGCAGCACTTCCCGGACAGGGGACTCACCCCTCCACTTT.

The chain is built from TRBV29-1 and TRBJ1-6; TRBD1 matches 7 bases. Losses at the gene ends were 6 bases for V and 9 bases for J; bases not matched to a gene: 14. Germline CDR1 reads SQVTM; CDR2 reads ANQGSEA. The CDR3 extends over 15 amino acids. The CDR3 nucleotides read TGCAGCGTGACGACAGGGACAGCTCATAGTTCACCCCTCCACTTT. Residues: CSVTTGTAHSSPLHF.

The rearrangement joins TRBV30 to TRBJ1-5; D call uncertain. Germline V lookup: CDR1 GTSNPN, CDR2 SVGIG (reference sequence). The CDR3 consists of 14 residues. Between the trimmed V and J ends, which lost 4 bases and 2 bases, there was a span of 12 bases. CDR3 sequence (DNA): TGTGCCTGGAATTCAGGAAAGGGCAATCAGCCCCAGCATTTT. This sequence encodes CAWNSGKGNQPQHF.

The chain carries TRBV15 and TRBJ2-2; D possibly matches TRBD1 or TRBD2 (5 bases each). The CDR3 consists of 16 residues. Germline V lookup: CDR1 LNHNV, CDR2 YYDKDF (reference sequence). The V end was cut by 3 bases, the J end by 4 bases, with 15 bases between. In DNA, the CDR3 is TGTGCCACCAGCAGGGCTTTAGGGACGGCCACCGGGGAGCTGTTTTTT. This sequence encodes CATSRALGTATGELFF.

This chain connects TRBV9 to TRBJ2-3, with 8 bases aligning to TRBD2. Looked up from germline, CDR1 is SGDLS and CDR2 is YYNGEE. This CDR3 is 15 amino acids long. Trimming took 0 bases from V and 4 from J; bases not matched to a gene: 4. CDR3 region: CASSVDAGGPDTQYF. The CDR3 DNA is TGTGCCAGCAGCGTAGACGCGGGGGGCCCAGATACGCAGTATTTT.

This chain uses TRBV7-6 with TRBJ2-1; 10 bases match TRBD2. J was trimmed by 9 bases and V by 5 bases; bases with no gene match: 7. The germline CDR1 and CDR2 sequences are SGHVS and FNYEAQ. The CDR3 extends over 14 amino acids. CDR3 coding DNA: TGTGCCAGCAGCCGTTTTAGCGGGGGGTTTGAGCAGTTCTTC. As protein: CASSRFSGGFEQFF.

The chain recombines TRBV6-2 or TRBV6-3 with TRBJ1-1; TRBD1 aligns across 7 bases. The CDR3 extends over 16 amino acids. Germline V gene sequence: CDR1 MNHEY, CDR2 SVGEGT. J was trimmed by 5 bases and V by 5 bases; bases with no gene match: 14. The CDR3 DNA is TGTGCCAGCAGTACAAGGGGAGGGGGCGCTAGGACTGAAGCTTTCTTT. As protein: CASSTRGGGARTEAFF.

The sample holds one count of this clone. This rearrangement joins TRBV5-4 to TRBJ1-1; D might be TRBD1 (5 bases). The CDR3 spans 13 residues. The V end lost 3 bases, the J end lost 3 bases, and 9 bases lay between the germline ends. Germline V lookup: CDR1 SGHNT, CDR2 YYREEE (reference sequence). The CDR3 DNA reads as TGTGCCAGCAGCTGGGGGAGGGACACTGAAGCTTTCTTT. Amino acid sequence: CASSWGRDTEAFF.

This clone was detected once. The V and J genes are TRBV6-5 and TRBJ1-1, with 7 bases matching TRBD1. From germline, CDR1 is MNHEY and CDR2 SVGAGI. V shed 2 bases and J 6 bases; nucleotides not matched to a gene: 6. This CDR3 has 14 residues. The CDR3 protein is CASSYADRLPEAFF. CDR3 in DNA: TGTGCCAGCAGTTACGCGGACAGGTTACCTGAAGCTTTCTTT.

The rearrangement uses TRBV9 and TRBJ1-2; D uncertain. Germline-derived CDR1 and CDR2 are SGDLS and YYNGEE. Trimming stripped 4 bases from V and 8 bases from J, with 9 bases between. The CDR3 has 11 amino acids. Here the CDR3 reads CASSRTDGYTF. CDR3 nucleotides: TGTGCCAGCAGCCGGACTGACGGCTACACCTTC.

In this sample, this clone turned up once. V and J are TRBV19 and TRBJ1-2; 12 nucleotides agree with TRBD1. The ends lost 9 bases at V and 7 bases at J; junction bases unmatched: 6. Germline V gene lookup returns CDR1 LNHDA and CDR2 SQIVND (reference sequence). This CDR3 contains 13 residues. The CDR3 sequence is CASRDRGQGGYTF. Written as DNA, the CDR3 is TGTGCCAGCAGGGACAGGGGGCAGGGTGGCTACACCTTC.